Below, 8 T cell receptor beta chains from the same sample are listed, as sequenced in a study of regulatory T cells in long-lasting Graves disease. Arm-PCR of CDR3 regions and iRepertoire HTBI primers were the basis on which TCR beta libraries were built. TCRdb reprocessed the multiplex PCR reads with MiXCR, giving one entry per CDR3 protein. The top ten clones hold about 20% of a sample with approximately 400,000 distinct CDR3 sequences, more than 20% of them seen once. Time point: persistent/refractory GD, antithyroid drugs over 5 years with positive TRAb. From PBMCs, RNA was extracted and then used to make the TCR library. The starting material was peripheral blood mononuclear cells (PBMCs), obtained when the disease was refractory, from a patient treated with antithyroid drugs. Source of these receptors: a female donor with Graves disease.

This clonotype has a handful of counts. This chain connects TRBV6-1 to TRBJ2-2, with 12 bases aligning to TRBD2. V trimming: 5 bases; J trimming: 7 bases; junction bases outside the gene matches: 17. This CDR3 has 19 residues. CDR1 is MNHNS and CDR2 is SASEGT in the germline V gene. CDR3: CASSQPGLAGHGGGGELFF. The CDR3, as DNA: TGTGCCAGCAGTCAACCGGGACTAGCGGGTCACGGGGGGGGCGGGGAGCTGTTTTTT.

This clonotype was detected many times. V and J are TRBV2 and TRBJ2-7, with 8 bases fitting TRBD1. Germline loops: CDR1 SNHLY, CDR2 FYNNEI. V lost 2 bases, J lost 1 base, and 4 bases stayed unmatched. This CDR3 is built from 15 residues. This CDR3 reads CASSEQGAVSYEQYF. The CDR3, as DNA: TGTGCCAGCAGTGAACAGGGGGCGGTATCCTACGAGCAGTACTTC.

A few counts support this clonotype. The gene calls are TRBV5-1 and TRBJ1-4; no definite D call. Trimming pared 9 bases from V and 6 bases from J, leaving 27 bases between. In germline, CDR1 is SGHRS, CDR2 YFSETQ. The CDR3 spans 17 residues. In DNA, the CDR3 is TGCGCCAACAAACACAGCGGGAGGATTCGGGCGGATGAAAAACTGTTTTTT. This gives the protein CANKHSGRIRADEKLFF.

With respect to this clonotype: This clone may be a read error of a much larger clone one base away. This chain connects TRBV6-1 to TRBJ2-3, with D perhaps TRBD1 (6 bases). Matching the DNA end better, TRBJ2-5 makes the J call doubtful. The CDR3 runs to 14 residues. Germline V gene lookup returns CDR1 MNHNS and CDR2 SASEGT. The CDR3 nucleotides read TGTGCCAGCAGATTACAGGGTCCCGGGGAGACCCAGTACTTC. It encodes CASRLQGPGETQYF.

This clonotype was picked up many times. This chain connects TRBV5-1 to TRBJ1-1; D gene uncertain. From germline, CDR1 is SGHRS and CDR2 YFSETQ. With 3 bases removed from V and 1 base from J, the gap between germline ends came to 10 bases. The CDR3 has 14 residues. The CDR3 spells CASSSQRRNTEAFF. In DNA form, the CDR3 reads TGCGCCAGCAGCTCTCAAAGGCGGAACACTGAAGCTTTCTTT.

This clonotype was observed a handful of times. The gene calls are TRBV6-2 or TRBV6-3 and TRBJ2-1, with 12 bases matching TRBD2. CDR3 length: 13 residues. Germline values: CDR1 MNHEY, CDR2 SVGEGT. V lost 7 bases and J lost 8; bases outside the gene matches: 3. CDR3 DNA: TGTGCCAGCAAAACTAGCGGGAGGCATGAGCAGTTCTTC. This translates into CASKTSGRHEQFF.

The chain is built from TRBV24-1 and TRBJ1-2; possibly TRBD1 for D (6 bases). CDR1 KGHDR and CDR2 SFDVKD come from the germline V gene. This CDR3 region has 14 residues. The germline V and J ends were trimmed by 3 bases and 4 bases, with 11 bases remaining between them. The CDR3 region is CATSDTDSFYGYTF. The CDR3, as DNA: TGTGCCACCAGTGATACGGACAGCTTCTATGGCTACACCTTC.

The chain employs TRBV19 and TRBJ1-1, with a tentative D call TRBD1 (5 bases). The germline V gene has CDR1 LNHDA and CDR2 SQIVND (reference sequence). The CDR3 spans 13 residues. Trimming shortened V by 4 bases and J by 8 bases, and 14 bases separated the two germline ends. DNA for the CDR3: TGTGCCAGTAGTACACCCGGGGCGGGGGAAGCTTTCTTT. It encodes CASSTPGAGEAFF.